These 32 T cell receptor beta chains were all obtained from the same sample, sequenced in a study of T cell repertoires in cytomegalovirus infection. TCRdb analysed the reads with MiXCR anew, one entry per CDR3 protein. In the table there are 150,000 to 200,000 distinct CDR3 sequences, 8% to 10% of which are singletons. Specimen: PBMCs. The receptors here all came from a human donor in good health (CMV status not recorded). Some clones in this sample may be carry-over from other donors' samples.

This clonotype was counted only a few times. The chain joins TRBV19 to TRBJ1-4, with a possible D match to TRBD1 (6 bases). The CDR3 contains 14 residues. CDR1 and CDR2 from the germline V gene are LNHDA and SQIVND (reference sequence). The V end lost 3 bases, the J end lost 7 bases, and 12 bases lay between the germline ends. This CDR3 is CASSIGTSPEKLFF. CDR3 sequence (DNA): TGTGCCAGTAGTATTGGGACATCTCCTGAAAAACTGTTTTTT.

This clonotype was observed a few times. This chain uses TRBV28 with TRBJ1-2, with D uncertain. Deletions cut 3 bases from V and 8 bases from J, with 22 bases between. The CDR3 sequence is 16 residues long. CDR1 and CDR2 from the germline V gene are MDHEN and SYDVKM. The CDR3 here is CASSFRGRPIGKGYTF. Written as DNA, the CDR3 is TGTGCCAGCAGTTTTCGCGGCCGGCCGATTGGAAAGGGCTACACCTTC.

The sample holds a few counts of this clonotype. V and J are TRBV20-1 and TRBJ1-3; D is possibly TRBD1 (5 bases). The CDR3 consists of 14 residues. CDR1 and CDR2 (germline): DFQATT, SNEGSKA (reference sequence). The V end lost 6 bases, the J end lost 0 bases, and 12 bases lay between the germline ends. Written as DNA, the CDR3 is TGCAGTGCCCTATGGGACTCCTCTGGAAACACCATATATTTT. Encoded protein: CSALWDSSGNTIYF.

This clonotype was observed at least ten times. The chain is built from TRBV6-6 and TRBJ1-1; 8 positions match TRBD1. The ends lost 0 bases at V and 4 bases at J; junction bases unmatched: 4. The CDR3 has 15 amino acids. Looked up from germline, CDR1 is MNHNY and CDR2 is SVGAGI (reference sequence). CDR3 in DNA: TGTGCCAGCAGTTACTCACCCCAGGGGGCCACTGAAGCTTTCTTT. It encodes CASSYSPQGATEAFF.

This clonotype was counted only a few times. The CDR3 region is CSAEREGWYEQYF. The CDR3 DNA sequence: TGCAGTGCTGAGCGGGAGGGTTGGTACGAGCAGTACTTC. V and J are TRBV20-1 and TRBJ2-7; 10 bases agree with TRBD2. Germline CDR1 and CDR2: DFQATT and SNEGSKA (reference sequence). The CDR3 runs to 13 residues. The ends lost 5 bases at V and 4 bases at J; junction bases unmatched: 5.

This clonotype appeared many times. The J gene is TRBJ1-3, the V gene TRBV7-9, with 8 bases that match TRBD1. The CDR3 extends over 16 amino acids. The J segment lost 0 bases and the V segment lost 5 bases, leaving 6 bases of the junction unmatched. CDR1 and CDR2 from the germline V gene are SEHNR and FQNEAQ (reference sequence). For the CDR3, the DNA is TGTGCCAGCAGCACACCGACAGGGGTCTCTGGAAACACCATATATTTT. Translated: CASSTPTGVSGNTIYF. The variable domain in full, completed from reference TRBV7-9 and TRBJ1-3, reads DTGVSQNPRHKITKRGQNVTFRCDPISEHNRLYWYRQTLGQGPEFLTYFQNEAQLEKSRLLSDRFSAERPKGSFSTLEIQRTEQGDSAMYLCASSTPTGVSGNTIYFGEGSWLTVV.

This clonotype was observed a few times. This sequence joins TRBV18 and TRBJ2-3; D unclear. Germline CDR1 is KGHSH and CDR2 is LQKENI. With 0 bases removed from V and 2 bases from J, the gap between germline ends came to 12 bases. The length of the CDR3 is 16 residues. This CDR3 reads CASSPPLEANTDTQYF. CDR3 in DNA: TGTGCCAGCTCACCACCCCTAGAGGCAAACACAGATACGCAGTATTTT.

The sample holds a few counts of this clonotype. This rearrangement joins TRBV14 to TRBJ2-7; the match to TRBD2 covers 10 bases. The CDR3 runs 15 residues. V lost 2 bases, J lost 7 bases, and 8 bases stayed unmatched. CDR1 and CDR2 from the germline V gene are SGHDN and FVKESK. CDR3 protein: CASSQTSGIRDEQYF. The DNA of the CDR3 is TGTGCCAGCAGCCAAACTAGCGGGATCCGGGATGAGCAGTACTTC.

Concerning this clonotype: The junction does not match germline at one end; this may be a read error. CDR3 sequence (DNA): TGTGCCAGCAGCCAAGAGAGGGAGCCTTACAATGGGCAGTTCTTC. The encoded protein is CASSQEREPYNGQFF. The chain couples TRBV4-2 to TRBJ2-1; D is perhaps TRBD2 (5 bases). This CDR3 comprises 15 residues. Germline CDR1 and CDR2: LGHNA and YNFKEQ.

This clonotype was found many times. The rearrangement joins TRBV7-2 to TRBJ2-7, with TRBD1 identical over 7 bases. Trimming removed 4 bases from V and 3 bases from J; junction bases left unmatched: 6. This CDR3 region has 14 residues. Germline values: CDR1 SGHTA, CDR2 FQGNSA. CDR3 in DNA: TGTGCCAGCAGCTACCGGGACAGCCTCTACGAGCAGTACTTC. Encoded protein: CASSYRDSLYEQYF.

The sample holds a few counts of this clonotype. The chain combines TRBV20-1 with TRBJ2-3, with 10 nucleotides matching TRBD2. The length of the CDR3 is 14 residues. Trimming at V came to 6 bases and at J to 5 bases, leaving 8 bases not matched to a gene. Germline V gives CDR1 DFQATT, CDR2 SNEGSKA (reference sequence). CDR3 protein: CSASLAGDGDTQYF. CDR3 in DNA: TGCAGTGCATCCCTAGCGGGAGATGGAGATACGCAGTATTTT.

This clonotype was picked up a small number of times. The chain combines TRBV6-4 with TRBJ1-1, with TRBD1 matching 8 bases. The CDR3 covers 12 residues. V dropped 9 bases and J dropped 8; count of bases not matched to a gene: 8. CDR1 and CDR2 (germline): MRHNA, SNTAGT. The DNA for the CDR3 is TGTGCCAGGGGGAAACGACAGGGGGAAGCTTTCTTT. This encodes CARGKRQGEAFF.

In its sample, this clonotype was seen many times. The genes are TRBV6-2 or TRBV6-3 and TRBJ2-1; 11 bases align to TRBD1. Trimming removed 5 bases from V and 7 bases from J; junction bases left unmatched: 7. The CDR3 is made up of 15 amino acids. CDR1 and CDR2 from the germline V gene are MNHEY and SVGEGT. The chain's CDR3 is CASSPSGTGGNEQFF. The CDR3 DNA sequence: TGTGCCAGCAGTCCCTCTGGGACAGGGGGGAATGAGCAGTTCTTC.

Many counts were recorded for this clonotype. The chain joins TRBV5-6 to TRBJ2-5; 12 bases fit TRBD2. The CDR3 has 16 amino acids. Trimming took 1 base from V and 2 from J; bases not matched to a gene: 3. CDR1 and CDR2 (germline): SGHDT, YYEEEE. The CDR3 bases are TGTGCCAGCAGCTTGTTACTAGCGGGGGGTCAAGAGACCCAGTACTTC. Encoded protein: CASSLLLAGGQETQYF. Drawing the rest from reference TRBV5-6 and TRBJ2-5, the complete variable domain is DAGVTQSPTHLIKTRGQQVTLRCSPKSGHDTVSWYQQALGQGPQFIFQYYEEEERQRGNFPDRFSGHQFPNYSSELNVNALLLGDSALYLCASSLLLAGGQETQYFGPGTRLLVL.

This clonotype has ten or more counts. This chain links TRBV7-2 with TRBJ1-2; D call uncertain. This CDR3 region has 14 residues. Germline lookup yields CDR1 SGHTA and CDR2 FQGNSA. V was pared by 1 base and J by 5 bases, with 11 bases between. CDR3 nucleotides: TGTGCCAGCAGCTTAGGAGGCCCTCCTTATGGCTACACCTTC. Its translation is CASSLGGPPYGYTF.

This clonotype was counted at least ten times. The J gene is TRBJ2-3, the V gene TRBV5-5, with 11 bases that match TRBD2. This CDR3 has 15 residues. Germline V CDR1 and CDR2: SGHKS, YYEKEE (reference sequence). V was clipped by 4 bases and J by 3 bases; unmatched bases: 4. The CDR3 protein is CASSPTSGVTDTQYF. The CDR3 DNA follows: TGTGCCAGCAGCCCGACTAGCGGGGTAACAGATACGCAGTATTTT. Full variable domain (rest looked up from reference TRBV5-5 and TRBJ2-3): DAGVTQSPTHLIKTRGQQVTLRCSPISGHKSVSWYQQVLGQGPQFIFQYYEKEERGRGNFPDRFSARQFPNYSSELNVNALLLGDSALYLCASSPTSGVTDTQYFGPGTRLTVL.

This clonotype was seen at least ten times. The chain uses TRBV5-6 and TRBJ2-2; D is unresolved. With 4 bases removed from V and 1 base from J, the gap between germline ends came to 8 bases. In germline, CDR1 is SGHDT, CDR2 YYEEEE. The CDR3 extends over 14 amino acids. CDR3 in DNA: TGTGCCAGCAGCCACGCCGGGAACACCGGGGAGCTGTTTTTT. Protein: CASSHAGNTGELFF.

This chain uses TRBV11-2 with TRBJ1-1; tentative D call: TRBD1 (6 bases). This CDR3 is built from 13 residues. Germline CDR1 is SGHAT and CDR2 is FQNNGV. V was cut by 2 bases and J by 5 bases, with 9 bases left in between. CDR3 nucleotide sequence: TGTGCCAGCAGCTTACCAGGGGTGACTGAAGCTTTCTTT. Amino acid sequence: CASSLPGVTEAFF.

The J gene is TRBJ1-5, the V gene TRBV20-1; D perhaps matches TRBD1 (5 bases). V lost 3 bases and J 0 bases, leaving 18 bases between the germline ends. Germline V CDR1 and CDR2: DFQATT, SNEGSKA (reference sequence). This CDR3 contains 17 residues. Written as DNA, the CDR3 is TGCAGTGCTAGTCCCGGGACGGCGGACTATAGCAATCAGCCCCAGCATTTT. As protein: CSASPGTADYSNQPQHF.

This clonotype was counted a few times. This sequence joins TRBV29-1 and TRBJ2-2, with 10 bases that match TRBD1. Germline loops: CDR1 SQVTM, CDR2 ANQGSEA. V shed 7 bases and J 7 bases; nucleotides not matched to a gene: 9. There are 14 residues in the CDR3. CDR3 nucleotides: TGCAGCGGGATCGGGACAGGGGACGTCGGGGAGCTGTTTTTT. Protein product: CSGIGTGDVGELFF.

This clonotype has only a few counts. V is TRBV19 and J is TRBJ2-1, with 7 bases aligning to TRBD2. From germline, CDR1 is LNHDA and CDR2 SQIVND (reference sequence). Germline trimming cut 4 bases from V and 5 bases from J; bases unmatched to any gene: 11. The CDR3 consists of 16 residues. The CDR3, as DNA: TGTGCCAGTAGTAGAACGGGGAGGGCATCGCACAATGAGCAGTTCTTC. Translated: CASSRTGRASHNEQFF.

This clonotype appeared many times. This chain connects TRBV19 to TRBJ1-1; D is perhaps TRBD1 (6 bases). The germline V gene encodes CDR1 LNHDA and CDR2 SQIVND (reference sequence). Trimming pared 6 bases from V and 4 bases from J, leaving 36 bases between. CDR3 size: 21 residues. In DNA form, the CDR3 reads TGTGCCAGTAGAAGGGGGGGGTCATTTTCGTCCGCAGGGTCTATGGGCACTGAAGCTTTCTTT. Amino acid sequence: CASRRGGSFSSAGSMGTEAFF.

This clonotype occurred many times. The chain employs TRBV12-3 or TRBV12-4 and TRBJ2-1; 9 bases match TRBD1. The V segment lost 7 bases and the J segment 7 bases; nucleotides outside the gene matches: 8. This CDR3 comprises 14 residues. The CDR3 reads CASKPGQGRNEQFF. The CDR3, as DNA: TGTGCCAGCAAACCGGGACAGGGTCGTAATGAGCAGTTCTTC.

At least ten counts were recorded for this clonotype. This chain links TRBV7-8 with TRBJ2-1; D unclear. This CDR3 region has 14 residues. From germline, CDR1 is SGHVS and CDR2 FQNEAQ. Trimming left V 4 bases short and J 8 bases short, with 15 bases between. The CDR3 protein is CASSYRFAVDEQFF. The CDR3 region has the DNA TGTGCCAGCAGCTACCGTTTCGCGGTGGATGAGCAGTTCTTC.

This clonotype has only a few counts. CDR3: CSVEDDRASHYEQYF. For the CDR3, the DNA is TGCAGCGTTGAAGATGACAGGGCATCACACTACGAGCAGTACTTC. The genes are TRBV29-1 and TRBJ2-7; the match to TRBD1 covers 7 bases. V lost 0 bases and J lost 3; bases outside the gene matches: 8. CDR3 length equals 15 residues. Germline CDR1 and CDR2: SQVTM and ANQGSEA.

This clonotype was recorded at least ten times. The rearrangement links TRBV7-2 to TRBJ1-6; D is unresolved. V was pared by 5 bases and J by 0 bases, with 14 bases between. This CDR3 is 17 amino acids long. CDR1 is SGHTA, CDR2 FQGNSA, per germline. CDR3 bases: TGTGCCAGCAGCGAGAGGACGGGAAGCTCCTATAATTCACCCCTCCACTTT. Its translation: CASSERTGSSYNSPLHF.

This clonotype has at least ten counts. V usage is TRBV20-1 and J usage is TRBJ1-2; TRBD1 aligns across 8 bases. Germline V gene sequence: CDR1 DFQATT, CDR2 SNEGSKA (reference sequence). The CDR3 sequence is 13 residues long. CDR3 loop: CRGGPDRGDGYTF. CDR3 sequence (DNA): TGCAGAGGGGGGCCCGACAGGGGCGATGGCTACACCTTC.

This clonotype was counted at least ten times. The DNA of the CDR3 is TGTGCCAGCAGCGCCTTAGCGGGAGTTGCCGAGCAGTACTTC. Amino acids: CASSALAGVAEQYF. This chain connects TRBV7-2 to TRBJ2-7, with 9 bases identical to TRBD2. V lost 5 bases and J lost 6; bases outside the gene matches: 8. Germline V lookup: CDR1 SGHTA, CDR2 FQGNSA. CDR3 length equals 14 residues.

This clonotype was detected many times. This sequence joins TRBV20-1 and TRBJ2-7, with TRBD2 matching over 9 bases. Germline lookup yields CDR1 DFQATT and CDR2 SNEGSKA (reference sequence). J lost 0 bases, V lost 3 bases, and 12 bases had no gene match. CDR3 size: 17 residues. DNA of the CDR3: TGCAGTGCTAGGGGGTTGGCCAGCGGGGGGTTCTCCTACGAGCAGTACTTC. Translation: CSARGLASGGFSYEQYF.

The sample holds many counts of this clonotype. CDR3 sequence: CASSETVNSPLHF. In nucleotides, the CDR3 is TGTGCCAGCAGTGAGACAGTTAATTCACCCCTCCACTTT. The chain carries TRBV28 and TRBJ1-6, with TRBD1 as a possible D gene (5 bases). Trimming left V 5 bases short and J 6 bases short, with 8 bases between. The CDR3 has 13 residues. Germline CDR1 is MDHEN and CDR2 is SYDVKM.

This clonotype was counted only a few times. In DNA, the CDR3 is TGTGCCAGCGGACGGGGGCAGCATCAGCCCCAGCATTTT. Translated, it gives CASGRGQHQPQHF. The chain employs TRBV19 and TRBJ1-5, with D maybe TRBD1 (6 bases). Germline-derived CDR1 and CDR2 are LNHDA and SQIVND (reference sequence). This CDR3 is 13 amino acids long. V gave up 9 bases and J gave up 5 bases, with 14 bases separating them. Based on the CDR3 plus reference TRBV19 and TRBJ1-5, the full variable domain is DGGITQSPKYLFRKEGQNVTLSCEQNLNHDAMYWYRQDPGQGLRLIYYSQIVNDFQKGDIAEGYSVSREKKESFPLTVTSAQKNPTAFYLCASGRGQHQPQHFGDGTRLSIL.

This clonotype was seen at least ten times. The V and J genes are TRBV7-9 and TRBJ1-2; D unclear. The CDR3 covers 13 residues. Germline CDR1 and CDR2: SEHNR and FQNEAQ (reference sequence). V was pared by 3 bases and J by 4 bases, with 9 bases between. The DNA of the CDR3 is TGTGCCAGCAGCTTCAGCCTCGGCTATGGCTACACCTTC. This gives the protein CASSFSLGYGYTF.